These T cell receptor beta chains were read from a single sample in a study of cytomegalovirus exposure and HLA in healthy donors. Sequencing used immunoSEQ multiplex PCR; TCRdb keeps in-frame clones, though not all of them. The table lists about 190,000 clones, roughly 80% of them singletons, with less than 4.5% in the top ten. The material sequenced was PBMCs. The origin of the receptors is a man aged 45-60 years in good health and CMV-seronegative. CDR3s include the opening cysteine and the closing phenylalanine or tryptophan. Fields, in order: D gene, clone size, V gene, J gene, CDR3 protein, CDR3 DNA. D genes are given only for firm matches. Expanded clones get a size class; other rows say once, few or many, or leave the size out.

TRBD1	once	TRBV5-1	TRBJ2-7	CAIKLLSLGQGALYEQYF	TGCGCCATTAAACTTCTGTCCCTAGGACAGGGGGCATTATACGAGCAGTACTTC
TRBD1	-	TRBV7-2	TRBJ2-6	CASTPGQGVSGANVLTF	TGTGCCAGCACACCGGGACAGGGGGTCTCTGGGGCCAACGTCCTGACTTTC
TRBD1	-	TRBV7-2	TRBJ1-2	CASSLGDRGGYTF	TGTGCCAGCAGCTTAGGGGACAGGGGCGGCTACACCTTC
TRBD2	-	TRBV27	TRBJ2-7	CATRLAGVNIYEQYF	TGTGCCACCCGACTAGCGGGGGTGAATATCTACGAGCAGTACTTC
-	-	TRBV7-9	TRBJ2-1	CSSSLAWGPYNEQFF	TGTTCCAGCAGCTTGGCCTGGGGGCCCTACAATGAGCAGTTCTTC
-	-	TRBV7-9	TRBJ1-5	CASSLGANQPQHF	TGTGCCAGCAGCTTAGGGGCAAATCAGCCCCAGCATTTT
TRBD1	once	TRBV4-3	TRBJ2-3	CASSGRDSNTDTQYF	TGCGCCAGCAGCGGTCGGGACAGTAACACAGATACGCAGTATTTT
-	-	TRBV29-1	TRBJ2-7	CSVGLISPRSEQYF	TGCAGCGTTGGGCTCATAAGCCCACGGAGCGAACAGTACTTC
TRBD1	-	TRBV25-1	TRBJ1-2	CASSPPRYRGYGYTF	TGTGCCAGCAGTCCACCCAGGTACAGGGGGTATGGCTACACCTTC
TRBD1	many	TRBV15	TRBJ1-1	CATSRDPQGKAFF	TGTGCCACCAGCAGAGATCCACAGGGGAAAGCTTTCTTT
TRBD1	once	TRBV30	TRBJ1-1	CAWGQEDTEAFF	TGTGCCTGGGGACAGGAAGACACTGAAGCTTTCTTT
TRBD1	-	TRBV4-3	TRBJ2-3	CASSQGQTGVGDTQYF	TGCGCCAGCAGCCAAGGCCAGACAGGGGTTGGAGATACGCAGTATTTT
-	-	TRBV7-3	TRBJ2-2	CASSLRRGANTGELFF	TGTGCCAGCAGCTTAAGACGGGGGGCCAACACCGGGGAGCTGTTTTTT
TRBD1	few	TRBV10-3	TRBJ2-2	CATKDRENTGELFF	TGTGCCACCAAAGACAGGGAGAACACCGGGGAGCTGTTTTTT
-	-	TRBV27	TRBJ2-5	CASQGRAETQYF	TGTGCCAGCCAAGGGCGGGCGGAGACCCAGTACTTC
-	once	TRBV5-1	TRBJ1-2	CASSLAGHRPDSIFYGYTF	TGCGCCAGCAGCTTGGCCGGCCACAGGCCAGACAGTATATTCTATGGCTACACCTTC